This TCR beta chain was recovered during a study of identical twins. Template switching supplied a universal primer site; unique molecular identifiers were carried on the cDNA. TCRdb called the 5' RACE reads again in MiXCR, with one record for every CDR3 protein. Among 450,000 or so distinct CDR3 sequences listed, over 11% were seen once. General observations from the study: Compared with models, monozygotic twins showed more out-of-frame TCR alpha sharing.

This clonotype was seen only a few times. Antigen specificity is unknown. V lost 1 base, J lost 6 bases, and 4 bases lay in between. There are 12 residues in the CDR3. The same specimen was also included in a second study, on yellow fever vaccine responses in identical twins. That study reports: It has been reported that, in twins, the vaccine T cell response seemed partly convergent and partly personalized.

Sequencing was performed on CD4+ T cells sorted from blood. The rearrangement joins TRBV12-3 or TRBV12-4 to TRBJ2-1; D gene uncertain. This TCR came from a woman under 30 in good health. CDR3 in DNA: TGTGCCAGCAGTTTAGAAATCAATGAGCAGTTCTTC. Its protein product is CASSLEINEQFF.